This T cell receptor (beta chain) was found in a study of OX40 agonist ivuxolimab in advanced cancers. Study-level background: Enrollees could have had prior anti-PD-1, anti-PD-L1 or anti-CTLA-4 therapy, which roughly 40% had received.

The germline V gene encodes CDR1 MDHEN and CDR2 SYDVKM. The CDR3 is 13 amino acids. The ends were cut back, 4 bases at V and 13 bases at J, with 16 bases in the middle. The assay was immunoSEQ multiplex PCR, and TCRdb's table has in-frame clones only and misses some. The sample lists over 55,000 clones, 90% to 95% occurring once. The material sequenced was CD4+ or CD8+ T cells sorted from blood, taken in a trial of the OX40 agonist ivuxolimab. V is TRBV28 and J is TRBJ1-4; D unresolved. The TCR was taken from an adult with an advanced solid tumor such as melanoma, head and neck, liver or kidney cancer. CDR3 in DNA: TGTGCCAGCAGTTCCGAACTGTTGGGAGGACTGTTTTTT. Its protein product is CASSSELLGGLFF.